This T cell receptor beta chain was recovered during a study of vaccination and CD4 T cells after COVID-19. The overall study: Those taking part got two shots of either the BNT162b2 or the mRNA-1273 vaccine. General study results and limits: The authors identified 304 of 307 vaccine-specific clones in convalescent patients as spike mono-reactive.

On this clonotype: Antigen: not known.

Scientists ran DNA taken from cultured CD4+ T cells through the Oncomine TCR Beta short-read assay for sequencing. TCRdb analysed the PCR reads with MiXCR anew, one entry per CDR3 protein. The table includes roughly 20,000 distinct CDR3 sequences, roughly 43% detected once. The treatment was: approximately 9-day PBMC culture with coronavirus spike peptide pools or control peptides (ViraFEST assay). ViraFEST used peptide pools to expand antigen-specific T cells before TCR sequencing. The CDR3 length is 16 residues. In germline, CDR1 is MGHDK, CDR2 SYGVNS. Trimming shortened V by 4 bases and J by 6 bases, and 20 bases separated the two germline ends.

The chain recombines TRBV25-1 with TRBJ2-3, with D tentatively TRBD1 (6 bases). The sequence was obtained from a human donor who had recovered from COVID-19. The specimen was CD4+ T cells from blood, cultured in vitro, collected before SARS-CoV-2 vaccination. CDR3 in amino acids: CASSGEQGALTDTQYF. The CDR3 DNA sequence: TGTGCCAGCAGTGGGGAACAGGGCGCACTGACGGATACGCAGTATTTT.